Below, 21 T cell receptor beta chains from the same sample are listed, as sequenced in a study of cytomegalovirus exposure and HLA in healthy donors (dated by TCRdb to 2016 to 2017). Libraries were built with the immunoSEQ multiplex PCR assay. The multiplex PCR relied on a mix of 60 forward primers for TCR Vbeta segments and 13 reverse primers for TCR Jbeta segments. This immuneACCESS table, as held by TCRdb, lists in-frame sequences with V and J called but not all clones. Of the missing ones, under half trace to an unresolved V gene in checked studies; the others have no known cause. The sample contains around 140,000 clones, around three quarters of them found a single time. Of the sample, less than 2% is held by the ten largest clones. Sequenced sample: PBMCs. These receptors originate from a man in his forties in good health and CMV-seronegative.

The gene calls are TRBV12-5 and TRBJ2-5, with a weak D call TRBD2 (6 bases). The germline V and J ends were trimmed by 1 base and 3 bases, with 12 bases remaining between them. There are 15 residues in the CDR3. Germline-derived CDR1 and CDR2 are LGHNT and FRNRAP. Here the CDR3 reads CASGLAGSLEETQYF. The CDR3, as DNA: TGTGCTAGTGGTTTGGCCGGGAGTCTGGAAGAGACCCAGTACTTC. Full variable domain (missing parts from reference TRBV12-5 and TRBJ2-5): DARVTQTPRHKVTEMGQEVTMRCQPILGHNTVFWYRQTMMQGLELLAYFRNRAPLDDSGMPKDRFSAEMPDATLATLKIQPSEPRDSAVYFCASGLAGSLEETQYFGPGTRLLVL.

CDR3 protein: CASSLDGGGRYEQYF. CDR3 nucleotide sequence: TGCGCCAGCAGCTTGGATGGCGGGGGGCGGTACGAGCAGTACTTC. The chain carries TRBV5-1 and TRBJ2-7; 8 bases line up with TRBD2. V shed 0 bases, J shed 4 bases, and the junction held 6 bases outside the gene matches. CDR1 and CDR2 from the germline V gene are SGHRS and YFSETQ. CDR3 length: 15 amino acids.

Details on this clone: An end of the junction differs from the germline gene, which may be a read error. J is TRBJ2-3 and V is TRBV5-6, with TRBD1 identical over 7 bases. Germline V lookup: CDR1 SGHDT, CDR2 YYEEEE. CDR3 length: 16 amino acids. CDR3 sequence (DNA): TGTGCCAGCAGCTTGGCTGGCAGGGGGAATTCAGATGCGCAGTATTTT. Protein product: CASSLAGRGNSDAQYF.

The genes are TRBV10-3 and TRBJ2-1, with D perhaps matching TRBD1 (5 bases). The ends were cut back, 3 bases at V and 0 bases at J, with 12 bases in the middle. This CDR3 spans 16 amino acids. Per the germline V gene, CDR1 is ENHRY and CDR2 is SYGVKD. For the CDR3, the DNA is TGTGCCATCAGTGAAGGGGTCCAGAGCTCCTACAATGAGCAGTTCTTC. This encodes CAISEGVQSSYNEQFF.

This clone appeared a few times. The genes are TRBV5-4 and TRBJ2-5; 12 bases match TRBD2. Germline trimming cut 4 bases from V and 1 base from J; bases unmatched to any gene: 5. CDR1 and CDR2 (germline): SGHNT, YYREEE (reference sequence). This CDR3 region has 16 residues. CDR3 in amino acids: CASSLGLAGFQETQYF. CDR3 DNA: TGTGCCAGCAGCCTTGGACTAGCGGGATTCCAAGAGACCCAGTACTTC.

The rearrangement links TRBV19 to TRBJ2-5; 10 bases agree with TRBD1. Losses at the gene ends were 6 bases for V and 1 base for J; bases not matched to a gene: 5. Germline CDR1 reads LNHDA; CDR2 reads SQIVND (reference sequence). The CDR3 extends over 15 amino acids. This chain's CDR3 is CASSQRTGGQETQYF. CDR3 in DNA: TGTGCCAGTAGCCAACGGACAGGGGGCCAAGAGACCCAGTACTTC. Full variable domain (remainder filled in from reference TRBV19 and TRBJ2-5): DGGITQSPKYLFRKEGQNVTLSCEQNLNHDAMYWYRQDPGQGLRLIYYSQIVNDFQKGDIAEGYSVSREKKESFPLTVTSAQKNPTAFYLCASSQRTGGQETQYFGPGTRLLVL.

V is TRBV14 and J is TRBJ2-2; D is undetermined. Trimming left V 3 bases short and J 6 bases short, with 8 bases between. This CDR3 is built from 13 residues. CDR1 is SGHDN, CDR2 FVKESK, per germline. The CDR3 nucleotides read TGTGCCAGCAGCCAGACGAGGTCCGGGGAGCTGTTTTTT. This codes for CASSQTRSGELFF. The full variable domain, its missing parts supplied by reference TRBV14 and TRBJ2-2, is EAGVTQFPSHSVIEKGQTVTLRCDPISGHDNLYWYRRVMGKEIKFLLHFVKESKQDESGMPNNRFLAERTGGTYSTLKVQPAELEDSGVYFCASSQTRSGELFFGEGSRLTVL.

With respect to this clone: Other nucleotide sequences in the sample specify the same CDR3. The rearrangement links TRBV6-4 to TRBJ1-2, with a possible D match to TRBD1 (6 bases). CDR3 length: 15 residues. Germline V gene data show CDR1 as MRHNA and CDR2 as SNTAGT. V was trimmed by 0 bases and J by 5 bases, leaving 13 bases between them. The DNA of the CDR3 is TGTGCCAGCAGTGACTCGGGCAGGGGCCTGTATGGCTACACCTTC. Its protein product is CASSDSGRGLYGYTF.

The rearrangement links TRBV11-2 to TRBJ2-2; D possibly corresponds to TRBD1 (5 bases). Germline V gene sequence: CDR1 SGHAT, CDR2 FQNNGV. This CDR3 is built from 15 residues. Trimming stripped 1 base from V and 2 bases from J, with 8 bases between. CDR3 sequence (DNA): TGTGCCAGCAGCTTAGTACAGGCTAACACCGGGGAGCTGTTTTTT. Its translation is CASSLVQANTGELFF. Full variable domain (missing parts from reference TRBV11-2 and TRBJ2-2): EAGVAQSPRYKIIEKRQSVAFWCNPISGHATLYWYQQILGQGPKLLIQFQNNGVVDDSQLPKDRFSAERLKGVDSTLKIQPAKLEDSAVYLCASSLVQANTGELFFGEGSRLTVL.

The genes are TRBV15 and TRBJ2-7; TRBD1 might be the D (5 bases). Trimming stripped 3 bases from V and 3 bases from J, with 18 bases between. The CDR3 spans 16 residues. CDR1 is LNHNV, CDR2 YYDKDF, per germline (reference sequence). CDR3 sequence: CATSRGQVASDYEQYF. CDR3 nucleotides: TGTGCCACCAGCAGGGGGCAGGTCGCATCGGACTACGAGCAGTACTTC.

Remarks on this clone: Other DNA sequences in the same sample also yield this CDR3. This chain links TRBV10-2 with TRBJ2-5; D not resolved. Trimming removed 2 bases from V and 2 bases from J, with 12 bases in between. This CDR3 spans 15 amino acids. Germline-derived CDR1 and CDR2 are WSHSY and SAAADI. In DNA form, the CDR3 reads TGCGCCAGCAGTGAGCAGGCAGCAAAACAAGAGACCCAGTACTTC. It specifies CASSEQAAKQETQYF.

V usage is TRBV4-2 and J usage is TRBJ2-3; the match to TRBD2 covers 13 bases. Germline V gene data show CDR1 as LGHNA and CDR2 as YNFKEQ. The CDR3 is 18 amino acids. V shed 1 base, J shed 0 bases, and the junction held 4 bases outside the gene matches. The CDR3, as DNA: TGTGCCAGCAGCCAAGGGACTAGCGGGGGATCGAGCACAGATACGCAGTATTTT. Encoded protein: CASSQGTSGGSSTDTQYF.

This clone was found a few times. The chain employs TRBV6-5 and TRBJ1-4; 8 positions agree with TRBD1. The CDR3 is made up of 15 amino acids. V dropped 2 bases and J dropped 7; count of bases not matched to a gene: 6. Germline V lookup: CDR1 MNHEY, CDR2 SVGAGI. CDR3 protein: CASSYLGTGREKLFF. CDR3 bases: TGTGCCAGCAGTTACCTTGGGACAGGTCGTGAAAAACTGTTTTTT.

V usage is TRBV10-2 and J usage is TRBJ2-7; 8 bases agree with TRBD2. The CDR3 runs 14 residues. The germline V gene encodes CDR1 WSHSY and CDR2 SAAADI. J was trimmed by 5 bases and V by 3 bases; bases with no gene match: 6. In DNA form, the CDR3 reads TGCGCCAGCAGTGAAGCGGGGGTCAACGACGAGCAGTACTTC. Translated, it gives CASSEAGVNDEQYF.

This clone was detected a few times. The chain employs TRBV7-9 and TRBJ2-7; 7 nucleotides align to TRBD1. The CDR3 totals 13 residues. With V trimmed by 5 bases and J by 7 bases, 8 bases remained unmatched. From germline, CDR1 is SEHNR and CDR2 FQNEAQ (reference sequence). CDR3 nucleotides: TGTGCCAGCAGCCAGGGGGTTTACGGTGAGCAGTACTTC. Translated, it gives CASSQGVYGEQYF.

The chain combines TRBV5-5 with TRBJ2-3; 7 nucleotides match TRBD2. CDR3 length equals 17 residues. The germline V gene has CDR1 SGHKS and CDR2 YYEKEE (reference sequence). Trimming cost V 4 bases and J 2 bases; bases outside gene matches: 13. This chain's CDR3 is CASSPGRASGNTDTQYF. DNA for the CDR3: TGTGCCAGCAGCCCCGGTAGGGCTAGCGGTAACACAGATACGCAGTATTTT.

In nucleotides, the CDR3 is TGTGCCAGCACAAAACTAGCGGGGCTTGTCACCGGGGAGCTGTTTTTT. Protein sequence: CASTKLAGLVTGELFF. The rearrangement joins TRBV28 to TRBJ2-2; 10 positions agree with TRBD2. V dropped 7 bases and J dropped 4; count of bases not matched to a gene: 9. CDR1 MDHEN and CDR2 SYDVKM come from the germline V gene. The CDR3 contains 16 residues.

This clone was picked up a small number of times. The rearrangement joins TRBV6-6 to TRBJ1-5; 9 positions match TRBD1. CDR1 is MNHNY and CDR2 is SVGAGI in the germline V gene (reference sequence). The CDR3 extends over 14 amino acids. Trimming took 5 bases from V and 7 from J; bases not matched to a gene: 6. The CDR3 here is CASSPTGGLQPQHF. CDR3 coding DNA: TGTGCCAGCAGTCCGACAGGGGGTCTACAGCCCCAGCATTTT.

The CDR3 DNA is TGTGCCTGGAGTGGTGTTAGCGGGGCATACGAGCAGTACTTC. This sequence encodes CAWSGVSGAYEQYF. The chain recombines TRBV30 with TRBJ2-7; 8 positions match TRBD2. CDR1 is GTSNPN, CDR2 SVGIG, per germline (reference sequence). The CDR3 spans 14 residues. V shed 1 base and J 4 bases; nucleotides not matched to a gene: 6.

This clone was found once. The gene calls are TRBV7-9 and TRBJ2-7, with 13 bases identical to TRBD2. The CDR3 has 17 residues. Germline V gene data show CDR1 as SEHNR and CDR2 as FQNEAQ (reference sequence). J lost 2 bases, V lost 5 bases, and 9 bases had no gene match. In DNA, the CDR3 is TGTGCCAGCAGCGCCGGGACTAGCGGGGCAATCACCTACGAGCAGTACTTC. It yields the protein CASSAGTSGAITYEQYF.

This clone was observed a single time. The V call is TRBV19, the J call TRBJ2-7; maybe TRBD1 (6 bases). V was pared by 3 bases and J by 5 bases, with 17 bases between. The CDR3 extends over 15 amino acids. The germline V gene has CDR1 LNHDA and CDR2 SQIVND (reference sequence). CDR3 coding DNA: TGTGCCAGTAGTATTGGTGTGGGGGCGCGGGACGAGCAGTACTTC. Encoded protein: CASSIGVGARDEQYF.